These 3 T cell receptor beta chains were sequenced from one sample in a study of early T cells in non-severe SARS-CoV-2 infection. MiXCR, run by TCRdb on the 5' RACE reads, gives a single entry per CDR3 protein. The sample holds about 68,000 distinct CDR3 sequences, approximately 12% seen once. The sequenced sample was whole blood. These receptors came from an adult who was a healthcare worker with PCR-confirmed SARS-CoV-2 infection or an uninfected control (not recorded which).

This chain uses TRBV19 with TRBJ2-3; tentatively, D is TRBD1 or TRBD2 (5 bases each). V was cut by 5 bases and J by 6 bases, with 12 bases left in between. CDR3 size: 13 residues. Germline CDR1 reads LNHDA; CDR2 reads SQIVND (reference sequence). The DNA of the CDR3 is TGTGCCAGTAGTCGGGGACCCGGGGATACGCAGTATTTT. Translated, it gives CASSRGPGDTQYF.

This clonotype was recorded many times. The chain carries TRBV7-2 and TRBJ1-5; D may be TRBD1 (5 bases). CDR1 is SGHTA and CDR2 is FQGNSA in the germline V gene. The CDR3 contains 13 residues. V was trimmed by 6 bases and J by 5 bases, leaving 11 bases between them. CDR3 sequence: CASSYRGDQPQHF. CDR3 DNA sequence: TGTGCCAGCAGTTACCGGGGGGATCAGCCCCAGCATTTT.

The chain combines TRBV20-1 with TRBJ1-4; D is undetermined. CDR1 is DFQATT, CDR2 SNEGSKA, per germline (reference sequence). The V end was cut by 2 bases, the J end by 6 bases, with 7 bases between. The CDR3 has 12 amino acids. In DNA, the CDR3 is TGCAGTGCTAGAAACATTGATGAAAAACTGTTTTTT. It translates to CSARNIDEKLFF.